The TCR beta chain under discussion was sequenced for a study of blood T cells in healthy people across ages. The study's findings and limits: A conclusive naive versus antigen-experienced comparison was prevented by the unsorted PBMCs. Diversity estimates from one million T cells were considered underestimates.

The germline V gene has CDR1 MDHEN and CDR2 SYDVKM. The CDR3 contains 17 residues. Trimming cost V 1 base and J 2 bases; bases outside gene matches: 7. Each sample had at least 6.5 million PBMCs isolated. A second 7 to 11 cycle PCR used barcoded and J-beta primers. Each cDNA molecule carried a tag from a template-switch adaptor that contained 12 random nucleotides. MiXCR, applied by TCRdb to the 5' RACE reads, yields one record per CDR3 protein. In the table there are 500,000 to 600,000 distinct CDR3 sequences, 25% to 30% of which are singletons. In regard to this clonotype: The antigen remains undetermined.

The receptor was derived from a woman aged 70-85 years in good health. Sequences were obtained from blood. The chain is built from TRBV28 and TRBJ2-3; 9 nucleotides agree with TRBD2. As DNA, the CDR3 is TGTGCCAGCAGTTTATCCCGAGCGGGGGGCTTCACAGATACGCAGTATTTT. Its translation is CASSLSRAGGFTDTQYF.